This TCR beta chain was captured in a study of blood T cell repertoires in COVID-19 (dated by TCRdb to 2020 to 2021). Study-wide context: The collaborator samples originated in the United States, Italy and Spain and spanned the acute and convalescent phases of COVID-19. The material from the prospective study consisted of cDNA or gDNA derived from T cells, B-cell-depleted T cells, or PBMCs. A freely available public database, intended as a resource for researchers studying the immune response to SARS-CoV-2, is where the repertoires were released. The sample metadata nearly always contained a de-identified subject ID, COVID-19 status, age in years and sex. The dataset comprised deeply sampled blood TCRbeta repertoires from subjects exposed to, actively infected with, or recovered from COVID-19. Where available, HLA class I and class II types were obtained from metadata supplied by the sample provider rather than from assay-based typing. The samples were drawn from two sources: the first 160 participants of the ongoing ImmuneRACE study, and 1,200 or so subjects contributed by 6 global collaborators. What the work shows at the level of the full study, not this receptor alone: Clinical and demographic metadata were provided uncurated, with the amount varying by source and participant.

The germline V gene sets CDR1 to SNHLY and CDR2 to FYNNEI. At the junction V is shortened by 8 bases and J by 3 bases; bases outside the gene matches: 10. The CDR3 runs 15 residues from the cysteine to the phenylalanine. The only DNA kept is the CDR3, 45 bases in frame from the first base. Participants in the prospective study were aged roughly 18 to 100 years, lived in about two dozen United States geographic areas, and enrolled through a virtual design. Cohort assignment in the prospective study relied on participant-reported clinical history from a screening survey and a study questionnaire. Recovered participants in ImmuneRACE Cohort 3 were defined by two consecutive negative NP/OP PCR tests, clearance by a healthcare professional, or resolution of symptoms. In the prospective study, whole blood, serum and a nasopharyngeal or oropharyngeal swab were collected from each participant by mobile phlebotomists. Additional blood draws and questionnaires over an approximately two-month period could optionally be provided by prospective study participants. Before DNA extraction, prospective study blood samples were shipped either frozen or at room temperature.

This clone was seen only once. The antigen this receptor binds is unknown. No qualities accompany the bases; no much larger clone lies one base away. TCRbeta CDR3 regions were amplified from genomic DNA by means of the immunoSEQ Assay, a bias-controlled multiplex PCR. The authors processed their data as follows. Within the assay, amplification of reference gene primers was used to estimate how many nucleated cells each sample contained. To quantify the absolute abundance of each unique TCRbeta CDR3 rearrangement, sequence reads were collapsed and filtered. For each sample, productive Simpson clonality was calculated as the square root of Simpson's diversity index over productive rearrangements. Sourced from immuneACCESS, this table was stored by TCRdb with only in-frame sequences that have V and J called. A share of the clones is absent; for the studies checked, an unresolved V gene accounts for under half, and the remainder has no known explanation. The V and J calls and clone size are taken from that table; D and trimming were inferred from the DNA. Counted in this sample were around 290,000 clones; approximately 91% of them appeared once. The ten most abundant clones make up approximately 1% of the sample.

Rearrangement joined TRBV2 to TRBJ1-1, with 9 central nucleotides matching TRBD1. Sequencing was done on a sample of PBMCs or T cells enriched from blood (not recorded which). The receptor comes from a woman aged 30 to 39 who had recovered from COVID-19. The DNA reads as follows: TGTGCCAGCGCACCACAGGGGGCGCCCGACACTGAAGCTTTCTTT. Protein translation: CASAPQGAPDTEAFF.